The 22 T cell receptor beta chains below come from one sample, sequenced in a study of technical replicates of blood from a few donors. The table came from immunoSEQ multiplex PCR; TCRdb's copy has only in-frame clones and leaves some out. The repertoire holds approximately 70,000 clones, with 90% to 95% as singletons. Sequences were obtained from PBMCs. Receptor source: a human donor in good health. Some clones in this sample may be carry-over from other donors' samples.

Notes on this clone: Germline and junction disagree at one end, which may indicate a read error. V gene TRBV6-6 combines with J gene TRBJ2-3, with 7 bases fitting TRBD2. Germline V gene data show CDR1 as MNHNY and CDR2 as SVGAGI (reference sequence). The CDR3 has 14 residues. The chain's CDR3 is CAGSPGGSTDTQYF. CDR3 nucleotides: TGTGCCGGCAGTCCGGGGGGTAGCACAGATACGCAGTATTTT.

This clone showed up just once. The V call is TRBV6-5, the J call TRBJ2-1; 8 bases align to TRBD2. Germline V gives CDR1 MNHEY, CDR2 SVGAGI. V was pared by 0 bases and J by 9 bases, with 10 bases of the junction left unmatched. This CDR3 has 16 amino acids. CDR3 region: CASSYSSSGGRVEQFF. The CDR3 nucleotides read TGTGCCAGCAGTTACTCGTCAAGCGGGGGAAGAGTTGAGCAGTTCTTC.

CDR3 sequence reads: CASSPDLNTEAFF. As DNA, the CDR3 is TGTGCCAGTAGTCCCGACTTGAACACTGAAGCTTTCTTT. The J gene is TRBJ1-1, the V gene TRBV19; D not certain. Germline V gene lookup returns CDR1 LNHDA and CDR2 SQIVND (reference sequence). The V gene lost 5 bases and the J gene lost 0 bases, with 7 bases spanning the gap. This CDR3 is 13 amino acids long.

This clone was detected a few times. The gene calls are TRBV10-2 and TRBJ2-3, with TRBD1 as a possible D gene (5 bases). Germline lookup yields CDR1 WSHSY and CDR2 SAAADI. Trimming removed 2 bases from V and 3 bases from J, with 15 bases in between. CDR3 length: 16 amino acids. CDR3 DNA: TGCGCCAGCAGTGAGAGGGGCGTGGCGGAGACAGATACGCAGTATTTT. Amino acids: CASSERGVAETDTQYF.

The chain is built from TRBV2 and TRBJ1-2, with no clear D. Between the trimmed V and J ends, which lost 3 bases and 0 bases, there was a span of 11 bases. CDR1 and CDR2 (germline): SNHLY, FYNNEI. This CDR3 spans 15 amino acids. The CDR3 DNA follows: TGTGCCAGCAGTGAGCGCGGGATGGCTAACTATGGCTACACCTTC. Translation: CASSERGMANYGYTF.

V gene TRBV14 combines with J gene TRBJ2-5, with 7 bases matching TRBD1. The ends lost 2 bases at V and 1 base at J; junction bases unmatched: 7. CDR1 is SGHDN and CDR2 is FVKESK in the germline V gene. The CDR3 covers 16 residues. CDR3 bases: TGTGCCAGCAGCCAATGGGACAGATTACGCCAAGAGACCCAGTACTTC. The encoded protein is CASSQWDRLRQETQYF.

The chain employs TRBV6-1 and TRBJ1-2; D is ambiguous. V lost 0 bases and J lost 8, with 16 bases in between. The CDR3 spans 15 residues. Germline V gene data show CDR1 as MNHNS and CDR2 as SASEGT. CDR3 protein: CASSEALLFAGGYTF. CDR3 coding DNA: TGTGCCAGCAGTGAAGCGCTTTTATTTGCAGGCGGCTACACCTTC.

This chain links TRBV7-8 with TRBJ1-2; a possible D gene is TRBD1 (6 bases). The germline CDR1 and CDR2 sequences are SGHVS and FQNEAQ. Between the trimmed V and J ends, which lost 5 bases and 2 bases, there was a span of 18 bases. CDR3 size: 16 residues. The CDR3 is CASSPAIQGSNYGYTF. In DNA, the CDR3 is TGTGCCAGCAGCCCTGCGATTCAGGGGTCGAACTATGGCTACACCTTC.

This clone was counted only a few times. V gene TRBV10-3 combines with J gene TRBJ1-1; 10 positions agree with TRBD1. V lost 6 bases and J lost 4; bases outside the gene matches: 8. The germline gives CDR1 ENHRY, CDR2 SYGVKD. This CDR3 comprises 15 residues. CDR3 region: CAIREDRGVVTEAFF. The CDR3 DNA follows: TGTGCCATCAGGGAGGACAGGGGGGTCGTCACTGAAGCTTTCTTT.

The chain couples TRBV7-9 to TRBJ1-1; maybe TRBD1 (5 bases). Germline V gives CDR1 SEHNR, CDR2 FQNEAQ (reference sequence). The CDR3 covers 13 residues. Trimming left V 4 bases short and J 4 bases short, with 10 bases between. The CDR3: CASSWGGGTEAFF. Here the CDR3 DNA reads TGTGCCAGCAGCTGGGGGGGAGGCACTGAAGCTTTCTTT.

The chain uses TRBV6-5 and TRBJ1-5, with 7 bases lining up with TRBD1. Germline V lookup: CDR1 MNHEY, CDR2 SVGAGI. The CDR3 has 14 residues. V dropped 8 bases and J dropped 5; count of bases not matched to a gene: 9. CDR3 coding DNA: TGTGCCAGCTTACAGGGGTTTGGGGATCAGCCCCAGCATTTT. Residues: CASLQGFGDQPQHF.

The chain joins TRBV7-2 to TRBJ2-7; 8 bases are shared with TRBD1. Unmatched junction bases numbered 8, after V lost 4 bases and J lost 6 bases. The CDR3 covers 14 residues. Germline V gene sequence: CDR1 SGHTA, CDR2 FQGNSA. The CDR3 DNA is TGTGCCAGCAGCTCCCGGACAGGGACAAGCGAGCAGTACTTC. Translation gives CASSSRTGTSEQYF. The complete variable domain, with remaining parts taken from reference TRBV7-2 and TRBJ2-7, reads GAGVSQSPSNKVTEKGKDVELRCDPISGHTALYWYRQSLGQGLEFLIYFQGNSAPDKSGLPSDRFSAERTGGSVSTLTIQRTQQEDSAVYLCASSSRTGTSEQYFGPGTRLTVT.

The rearrangement uses TRBV5-1 and TRBJ2-3; 9 nucleotides match TRBD2. The CDR3 has 14 residues. V was pared by 5 bases and J by 6 bases, with 7 bases of the junction left unmatched. From germline, CDR1 is SGHRS and CDR2 YFSETQ. The CDR3 here is CASRTSGGMDTQYF. For the CDR3, the DNA is TGCGCCAGCAGGACTAGCGGCGGGATGGATACGCAGTATTTT.

The table lists this clone with a count of one. The CDR3 DNA sequence: TGTGCCTGGAGTGTAGGGCTAGCGAACGAGCAGTACTTC. Translated, it gives CAWSVGLANEQYF. The V gene is TRBV30, the J gene TRBJ2-7; D is perhaps TRBD2 (6 bases). The V gene's germline CDR1 is GTSNPN and CDR2 SVGIG (reference sequence). This CDR3 contains 13 residues. The V and J ends lost 0 bases and 5 bases respectively, with 11 bases between them. Full variable domain (missing parts from reference TRBV30 and TRBJ2-7): SQTIHQWPATLVQPVGSPLSLECTVEGTSNPNLYWYRQAAGRGLQLLFYSVGIGQISSEVPQNLSASRPQDRQFILSSKKLLLSDSGFYLCAWSVGLANEQYFGPGTRLTVT.

The chain employs TRBV15 and TRBJ2-7, with unresolved D. The V gene's germline CDR1 is LNHNV and CDR2 YYDKDF (reference sequence). Trimming left V 0 bases short and J 0 bases short, with 21 bases between. There are 19 residues in the CDR3. The CDR3 nucleotides are TGTGCCACCAGCAGAGACTTACCACCCTCGACTGGAAGCTCCTACGAGCAGTACTTC. This codes for CATSRDLPPSTGSSYEQYF. Filled out from reference TRBV15 and TRBJ2-7, the complete variable domain reads DAMVIQNPRYQVTQFGKPVTLSCSQTLNHNVMYWYQQKSSQAPKLLFHYYDKDFNNEADTPDNFQSRRPNTSFCFLDIRSPGLGDTAMYLCATSRDLPPSTGSSYEQYFGPGTRLTVT.

The chain has TRBV5-6 and TRBJ2-7; no definite D call. Germline lookup yields CDR1 SGHDT and CDR2 YYEEEE. Deletions cut 0 bases from V and 6 bases from J, with 13 bases between. This CDR3 has 14 amino acids. CDR3 nucleotides: TGTGCCAGCAGCTTGGCCTCCTCTCTCTCCGAGCAGTACTTC. It translates to CASSLASSLSEQYF.

The chain combines TRBV5-4 with TRBJ1-6; 7 bases match TRBD1. V lost 4 bases, J lost 0 bases, and 4 bases stayed unmatched. This CDR3 has 16 residues. Germline V CDR1 and CDR2: SGHNT, YYREEE (reference sequence). CDR3 protein: CASSTAGGSYNSPLHF. The CDR3, as DNA: TGTGCCAGCAGCACGGCAGGGGGCTCCTATAATTCACCCCTCCACTTT. The full variable domain, completed using reference TRBV5-4 and TRBJ1-6, is ETGVTQSPTHLIKTRGQQVTLRCSSQSGHNTVSWYQQALGQGPQFIFQYYREEENGRGNFPPRFSGLQFPNYSSELNVNALELDDSALYLCASSTAGGSYNSPLHFGNGTRLTVT.

The chain employs TRBV19 and TRBJ1-3, with no clear D. The V and J ends lost 5 bases and 5 bases respectively, with 7 bases between them. The CDR3 covers 12 residues. CDR1 is LNHDA and CDR2 is SQIVND in the germline V gene (reference sequence). The DNA of the CDR3 is TGTGCCAGTAGTGCTATGCGAAACACCATATATTTT. Translation gives CASSAMRNTIYF.

The gene calls are TRBV11-2 and TRBJ1-1, with D possibly TRBD1 on 6 matching bases. V lost 4 bases and J lost 0, with 12 bases in between. The germline V gene encodes CDR1 SGHAT and CDR2 FQNNGV. The CDR3 is 15 amino acids. The CDR3 spells CASSYTGTMNTEAFF. The CDR3 DNA sequence: TGTGCCAGCAGCTATACAGGGACAATGAACACTGAAGCTTTCTTT.

The CDR3 DNA reads as TGTGCCAGCAGCCTCCCGAGGGGGTACACTGAAGCTTTCTTT. Translated, it gives CASSLPRGYTEAFF. The genes are TRBV7-9 and TRBJ1-1, with D possibly being TRBD1 (6 bases). The V end lost 5 bases, the J end lost 3 bases, and 13 bases lay between the germline ends. The V gene's germline CDR1 is SEHNR and CDR2 FQNEAQ (reference sequence). This CDR3 has 14 residues.

This rearrangement joins TRBV5-6 to TRBJ2-3; weak D call: TRBD2 (7 bases). V lost 1 base and J 3 bases, leaving 18 bases between the germline ends. The CDR3 has 17 residues. Germline V gene data show CDR1 as SGHDT and CDR2 as YYEEEE. The CDR3 nucleotides read TGTGCCAGCAGCTTGAGGGGGGCGGGAGCGGGAACAGATACGCAGTATTTT. Protein product: CASSLRGAGAGTDTQYF.

This clone has a single count. The V gene is TRBV5-1, the J gene TRBJ2-7; 7 bases agree with TRBD1. This CDR3 is 16 amino acids long. Germline CDR1 is SGHRS and CDR2 is YFSETQ. Trimming at V came to 1 base and at J to 1 base, leaving 8 bases not matched to a gene. For the CDR3, the DNA is TGCGCCAGCAGCTTGTTTCTTGGGGACAGTTCCTACGAGCAGTACTTC. Translated, it gives CASSLFLGDSSYEQYF.